This TCR beta chain is from a study of cytomegalovirus exposure and HLA in healthy donors. 60 Vbeta and 13 Jbeta primers were used in PCR. Sequencing used immunoSEQ multiplex PCR; TCRdb keeps in-frame clones, though not all of them. The sample includes fewer than 100,000 clones, roughly 75% of them seen just once. The germline CDR1 and CDR2 sequences are MGHDK and SYGVNS. V dropped 6 bases and J dropped 4; count of bases not matched to a gene: 5. The CDR3 runs to 13 residues. Donors had nominal health at sampling but likely had unrecorded immune exposures. V usage is TRBV25-1 and J usage is TRBJ1-1; TRBD1 matches at 7 bases. The sequence came from a male donor in good health and CMV-seronegative. Sample: PBMCs. The CDR3 reads CASSSDRSTEAFF. The CDR3 region has the DNA TGTGCCAGCAGCTCGGACAGGAGCACTGAAGCTTTCTTT.